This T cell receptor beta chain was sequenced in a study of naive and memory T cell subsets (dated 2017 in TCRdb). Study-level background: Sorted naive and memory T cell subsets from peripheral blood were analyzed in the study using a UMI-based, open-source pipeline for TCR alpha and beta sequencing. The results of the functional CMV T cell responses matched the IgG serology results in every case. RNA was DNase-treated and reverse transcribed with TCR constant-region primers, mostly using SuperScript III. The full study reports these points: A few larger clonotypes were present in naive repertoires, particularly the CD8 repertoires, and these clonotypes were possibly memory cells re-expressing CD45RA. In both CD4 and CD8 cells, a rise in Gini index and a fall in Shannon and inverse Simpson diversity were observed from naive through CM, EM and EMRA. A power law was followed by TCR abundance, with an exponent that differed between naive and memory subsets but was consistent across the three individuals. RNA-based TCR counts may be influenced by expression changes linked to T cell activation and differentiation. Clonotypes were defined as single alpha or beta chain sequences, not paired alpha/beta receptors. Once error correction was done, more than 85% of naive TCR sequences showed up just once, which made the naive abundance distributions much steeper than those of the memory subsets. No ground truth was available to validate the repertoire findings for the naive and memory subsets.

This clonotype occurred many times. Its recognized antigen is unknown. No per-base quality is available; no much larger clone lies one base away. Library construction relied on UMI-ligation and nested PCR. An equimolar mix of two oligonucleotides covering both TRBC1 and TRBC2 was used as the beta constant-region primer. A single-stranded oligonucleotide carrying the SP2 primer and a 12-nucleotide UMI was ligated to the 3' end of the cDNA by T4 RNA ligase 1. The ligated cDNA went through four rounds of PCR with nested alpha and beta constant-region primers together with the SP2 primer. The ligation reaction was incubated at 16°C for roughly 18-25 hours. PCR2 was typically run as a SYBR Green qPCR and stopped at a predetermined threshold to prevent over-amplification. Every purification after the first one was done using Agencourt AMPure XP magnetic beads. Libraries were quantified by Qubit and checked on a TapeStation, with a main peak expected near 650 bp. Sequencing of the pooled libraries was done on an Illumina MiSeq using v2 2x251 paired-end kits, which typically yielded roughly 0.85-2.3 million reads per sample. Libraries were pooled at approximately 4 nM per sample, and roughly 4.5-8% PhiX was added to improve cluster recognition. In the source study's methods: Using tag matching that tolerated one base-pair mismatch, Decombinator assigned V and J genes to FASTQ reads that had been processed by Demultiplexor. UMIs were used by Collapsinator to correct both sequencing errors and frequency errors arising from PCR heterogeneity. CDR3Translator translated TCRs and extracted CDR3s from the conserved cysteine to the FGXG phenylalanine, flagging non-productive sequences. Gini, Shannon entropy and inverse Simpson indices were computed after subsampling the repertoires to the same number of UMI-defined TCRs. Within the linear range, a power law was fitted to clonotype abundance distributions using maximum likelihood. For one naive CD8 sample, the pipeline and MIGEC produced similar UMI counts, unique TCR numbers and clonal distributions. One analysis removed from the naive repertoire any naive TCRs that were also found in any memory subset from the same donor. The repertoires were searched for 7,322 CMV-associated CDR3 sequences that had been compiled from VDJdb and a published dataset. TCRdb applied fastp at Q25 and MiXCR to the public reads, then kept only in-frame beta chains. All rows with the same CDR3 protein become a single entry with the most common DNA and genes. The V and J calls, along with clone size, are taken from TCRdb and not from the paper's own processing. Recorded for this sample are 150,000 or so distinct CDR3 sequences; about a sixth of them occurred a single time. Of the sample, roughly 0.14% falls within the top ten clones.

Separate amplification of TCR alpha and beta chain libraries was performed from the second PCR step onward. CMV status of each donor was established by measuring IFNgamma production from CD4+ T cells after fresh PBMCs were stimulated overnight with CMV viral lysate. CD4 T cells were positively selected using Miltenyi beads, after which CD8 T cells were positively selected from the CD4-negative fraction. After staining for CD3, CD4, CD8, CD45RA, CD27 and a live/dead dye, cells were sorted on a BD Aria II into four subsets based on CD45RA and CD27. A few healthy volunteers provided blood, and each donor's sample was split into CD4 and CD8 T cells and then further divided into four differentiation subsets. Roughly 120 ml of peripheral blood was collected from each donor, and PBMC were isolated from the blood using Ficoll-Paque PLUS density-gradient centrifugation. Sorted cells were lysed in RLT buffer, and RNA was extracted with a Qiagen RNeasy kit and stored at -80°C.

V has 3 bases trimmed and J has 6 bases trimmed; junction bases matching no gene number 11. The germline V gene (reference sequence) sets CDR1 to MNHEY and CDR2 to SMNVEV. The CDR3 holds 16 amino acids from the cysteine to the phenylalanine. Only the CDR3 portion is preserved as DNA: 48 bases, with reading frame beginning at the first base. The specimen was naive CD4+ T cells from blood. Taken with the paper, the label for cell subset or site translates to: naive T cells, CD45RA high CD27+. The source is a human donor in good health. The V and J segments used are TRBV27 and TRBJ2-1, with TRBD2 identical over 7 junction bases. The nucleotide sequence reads TGTGCCAGCAGTTTGGATGGGACTACTTTTATCAATGAGCAGTTCTTC. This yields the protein CASSLDGTTFINEQFF.